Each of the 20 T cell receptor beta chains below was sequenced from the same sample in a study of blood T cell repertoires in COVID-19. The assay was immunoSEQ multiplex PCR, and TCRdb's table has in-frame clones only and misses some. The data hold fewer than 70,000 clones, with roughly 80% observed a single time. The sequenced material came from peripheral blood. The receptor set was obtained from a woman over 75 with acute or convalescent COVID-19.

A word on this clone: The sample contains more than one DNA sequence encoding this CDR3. The DNA for the CDR3 is TGTGCCAGCAGTTTCCAGACAGGAAACACCGGGGAGCTGTTTTTT. Translated, it gives CASSFQTGNTGELFF. The V and J genes are TRBV27 and TRBJ2-2; tentatively, D is TRBD1 (6 bases). Trimming pared 3 bases from V and 2 bases from J, leaving 10 bases between. The CDR3 spans 15 residues. Germline CDR1 is MNHEY and CDR2 is SMNVEV (reference sequence).

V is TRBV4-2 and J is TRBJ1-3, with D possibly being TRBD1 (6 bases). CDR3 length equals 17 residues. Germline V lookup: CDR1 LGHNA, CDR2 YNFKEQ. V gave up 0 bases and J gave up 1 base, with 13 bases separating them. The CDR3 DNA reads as TGTGCCAGCAGCCAAGAGGTACTTACAGGGTCTGGAAACACCATATATTTT. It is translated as CASSQEVLTGSGNTIYF.

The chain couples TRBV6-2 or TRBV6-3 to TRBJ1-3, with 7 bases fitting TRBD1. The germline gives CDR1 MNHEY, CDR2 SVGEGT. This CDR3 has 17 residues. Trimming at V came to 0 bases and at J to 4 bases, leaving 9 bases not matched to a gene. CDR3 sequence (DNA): TGTGCCAGCAGTTACTCCACCCGGCAGGGGGTCGGAAACACCATATATTTT. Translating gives CASSYSTRQGVGNTIYF.

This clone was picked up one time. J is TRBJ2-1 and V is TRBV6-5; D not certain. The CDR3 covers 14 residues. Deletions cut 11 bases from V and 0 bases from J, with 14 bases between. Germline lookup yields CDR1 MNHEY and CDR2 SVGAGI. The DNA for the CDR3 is TGTGCCGCCTCGATGAGAAGCTCCTACAATGAGCAGTTCTTC. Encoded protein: CAASMRSSYNEQFF.

The DNA of the CDR3 is TGTGCCAGCAGCCATGGGACAGGGCTTTATGGCTACACCTTC. Its translation is CASSHGTGLYGYTF. The rearrangement joins TRBV13 to TRBJ1-2; 9 nucleotides match TRBD1. The CDR3 has 14 residues. With 5 bases clipped from V and 5 bases from J, the junction kept 6 bases outside the gene matches. The germline V gene encodes CDR1 PRHDT and CDR2 FYEKMQ (reference sequence).

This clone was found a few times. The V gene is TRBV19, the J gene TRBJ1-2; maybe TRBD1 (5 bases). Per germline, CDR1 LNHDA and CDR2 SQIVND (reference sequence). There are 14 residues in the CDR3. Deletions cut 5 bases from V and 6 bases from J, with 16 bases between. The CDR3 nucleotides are TGTGCCAGTAGTCCACTCGCGGGGGAGAATGGCTACACCTTC. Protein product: CASSPLAGENGYTF. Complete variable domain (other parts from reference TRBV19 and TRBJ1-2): DGGITQSPKYLFRKEGQNVTLSCEQNLNHDAMYWYRQDPGQGLRLIYYSQIVNDFQKGDIAEGYSVSREKKESFPLTVTSAQKNPTAFYLCASSPLAGENGYTFGSGTRLTVV.

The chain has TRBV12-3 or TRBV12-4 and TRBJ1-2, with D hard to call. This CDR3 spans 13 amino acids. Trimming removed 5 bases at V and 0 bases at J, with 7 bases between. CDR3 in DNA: TGTGCCAGCAGTCCCTTAGCTAACTATGGCTACACCTTC. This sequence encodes CASSPLANYGYTF.

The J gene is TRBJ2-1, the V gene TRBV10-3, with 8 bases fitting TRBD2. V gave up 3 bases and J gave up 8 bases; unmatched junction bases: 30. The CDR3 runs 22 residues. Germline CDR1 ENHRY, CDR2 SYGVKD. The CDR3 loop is CAISDSPQGGSRTGGRWDEQFF. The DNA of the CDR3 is TGTGCCATCAGTGACAGTCCCCAGGGCGGTTCCCGGACGGGGGGGCGTTGGGATGAGCAGTTCTTC.

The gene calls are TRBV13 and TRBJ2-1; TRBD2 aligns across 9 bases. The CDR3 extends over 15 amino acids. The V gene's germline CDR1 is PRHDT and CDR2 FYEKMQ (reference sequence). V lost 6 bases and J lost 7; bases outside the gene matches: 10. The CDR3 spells CASSSRGGAGNEQFF. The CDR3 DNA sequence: TGTGCCAGCAGTAGTCGCGGGGGGGCCGGGAATGAGCAGTTCTTC.

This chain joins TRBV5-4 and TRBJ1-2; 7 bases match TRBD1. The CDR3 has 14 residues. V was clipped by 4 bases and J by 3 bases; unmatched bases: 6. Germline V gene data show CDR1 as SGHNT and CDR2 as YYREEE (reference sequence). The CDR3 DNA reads TGTGCCAGCAGCCCGAGACAGGGCGACTATGGCTACACCTTC. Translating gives CASSPRQGDYGYTF.

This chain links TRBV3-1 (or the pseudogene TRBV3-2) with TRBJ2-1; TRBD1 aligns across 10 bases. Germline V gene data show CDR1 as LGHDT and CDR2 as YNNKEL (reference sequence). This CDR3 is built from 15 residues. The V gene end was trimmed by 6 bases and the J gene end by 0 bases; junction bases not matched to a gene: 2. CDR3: CASRGDRGSYNEQFF. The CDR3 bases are TGTGCCAGCAGAGGGGACAGGGGCTCCTACAATGAGCAGTTCTTC.

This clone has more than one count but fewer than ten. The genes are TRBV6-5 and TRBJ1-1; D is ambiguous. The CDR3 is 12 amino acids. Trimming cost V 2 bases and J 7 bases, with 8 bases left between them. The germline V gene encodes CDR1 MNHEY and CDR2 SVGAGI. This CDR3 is CASSYRGGEAFF. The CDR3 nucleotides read TGTGCCAGCAGTTACCGGGGTGGTGAAGCTTTCTTT.

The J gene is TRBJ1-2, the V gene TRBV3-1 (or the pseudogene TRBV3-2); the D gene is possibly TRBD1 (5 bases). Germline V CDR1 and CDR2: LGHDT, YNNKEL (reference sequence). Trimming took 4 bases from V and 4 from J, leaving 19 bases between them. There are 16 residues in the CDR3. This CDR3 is CASSRQQASERYGYTF. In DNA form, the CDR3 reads TGTGCCAGCAGCCGCCAACAGGCGAGTGAGCGCTATGGCTACACCTTC.

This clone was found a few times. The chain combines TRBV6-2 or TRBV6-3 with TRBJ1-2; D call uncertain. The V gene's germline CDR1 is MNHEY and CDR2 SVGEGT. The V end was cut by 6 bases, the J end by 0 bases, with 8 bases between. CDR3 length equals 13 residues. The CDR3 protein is CASSLTTNYGYTF. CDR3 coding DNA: TGTGCCAGCAGCTTGACAACTAACTATGGCTACACCTTC.

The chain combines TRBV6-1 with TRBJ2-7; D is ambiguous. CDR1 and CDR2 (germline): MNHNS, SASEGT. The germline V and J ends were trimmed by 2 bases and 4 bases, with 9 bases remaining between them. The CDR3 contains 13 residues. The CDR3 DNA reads TGTGCCAGCAGTGAACCACACTATTACGAGCAGTACTTC. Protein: CASSEPHYYEQYF.

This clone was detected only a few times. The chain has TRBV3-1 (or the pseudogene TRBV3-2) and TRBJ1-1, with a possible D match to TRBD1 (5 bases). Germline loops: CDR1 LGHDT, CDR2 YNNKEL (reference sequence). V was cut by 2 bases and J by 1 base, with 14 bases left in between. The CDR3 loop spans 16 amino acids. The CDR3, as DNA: TGTGCCAGCAGCCAACGGGACTCCAAGCGGAACACTGAAGCTTTCTTT. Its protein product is CASSQRDSKRNTEAFF.

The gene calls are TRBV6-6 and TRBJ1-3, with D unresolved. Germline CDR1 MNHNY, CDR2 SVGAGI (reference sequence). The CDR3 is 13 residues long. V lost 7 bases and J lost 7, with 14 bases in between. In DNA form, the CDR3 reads TGTGCCAGCACCGGGTCTTTCGGGAACACCATATATTTT. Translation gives CASTGSFGNTIYF.

The DNA for the CDR3 is TGTGCCAGCAGCCCCGAAGCGGGGGGTATCTACGAGCAGTACTTC. It encodes CASSPEAGGIYEQYF. The chain combines TRBV7-6 with TRBJ2-7, with 9 bases lining up with TRBD2. CDR1 and CDR2 from the germline V gene are SGHVS and FNYEAQ. CDR3 length equals 15 residues. The J segment lost 3 bases and the V segment lost 5 bases, leaving 8 bases of the junction unmatched.

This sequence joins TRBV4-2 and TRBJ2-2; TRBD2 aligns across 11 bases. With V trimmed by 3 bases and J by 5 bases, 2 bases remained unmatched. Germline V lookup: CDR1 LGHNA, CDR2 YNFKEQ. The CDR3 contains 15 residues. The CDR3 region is CASSQTSGDTGELFF. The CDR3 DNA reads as TGTGCCAGCAGCCAGACTAGCGGGGATACCGGGGAGCTGTTTTTT.

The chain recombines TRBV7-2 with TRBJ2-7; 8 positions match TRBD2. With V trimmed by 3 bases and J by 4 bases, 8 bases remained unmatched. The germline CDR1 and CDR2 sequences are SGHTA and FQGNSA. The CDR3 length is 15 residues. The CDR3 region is CASSLAGTREYEQYF. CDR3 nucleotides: TGTGCCAGCAGCTTGGCCGGGACTAGAGAGTACGAGCAGTACTTC. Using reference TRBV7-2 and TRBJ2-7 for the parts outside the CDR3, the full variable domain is GAGVSQSPSNKVTEKGKDVELRCDPISGHTALYWYRQSLGQGLEFLIYFQGNSAPDKSGLPSDRFSAERTGGSVSTLTIQRTQQEDSAVYLCASSLAGTREYEQYFGPGTRLTVT.